The 20 T cell receptor beta chains presented below share a single source sample, sequenced in a study of vaccination and CD4 T cells after COVID-19. These receptors have no known antigen. Specified treatment: roughly ten-day PBMC culture with coronavirus spike peptide pools or control peptides (ViraFEST assay). An Oncomine TCR Beta short-read assay was used to sequence the DNA from cultured CD4+ T cells. TCRdb recomputed calls from the PCR reads with MiXCR, one row per CDR3 protein. The sample consists of around 19,000 distinct CDR3 sequences, over 50% of them appearing once. The sequenced sample was CD4+ T cells from blood, cultured in vitro. The receptor set was obtained from a human donor who had recovered from COVID-19.

The V call is TRBV6-1, the J call TRBJ2-4; no clear D. The CDR3 runs 12 residues. V dropped 6 bases and J dropped 0 bases, with 3 bases sitting between them. Germline CDR1 MNHNS, CDR2 SASEGT. CDR3 bases: TGTGCCAGCAGGGGAGCCAAAAACATTCAGTACTTC. Translation: CASRGAKNIQYF.

The CDR3 region is CASSKKLAGPDTQYF. CDR3 in DNA: TGTGCCAGCAGTAAGAAGTTAGCGGGCCCAGATACGCAGTATTTT. The V call is TRBV7-2, the J call TRBJ2-3; 7 bases are shared with TRBD2. Germline values: CDR1 SGHTA, CDR2 FQGNSA. CDR3 length: 15 residues. Germline trimming cut 6 bases from V and 4 bases from J; bases unmatched to any gene: 10.

The rearrangement uses TRBV29-1 and TRBJ2-7; 8 bases match TRBD2. The CDR3 has 13 residues. Unmatched junction bases numbered 10, after V lost 0 bases and J lost 12 bases. Germline CDR1 SQVTM, CDR2 ANQGSEA. The CDR3 DNA sequence: TGCAGCGTTGAAGAGTCCCCACTAGCGGCTCGGTACTTC. Protein sequence: CSVEESPLAARYF.

This clonotype came up once. The CDR3 DNA reads as TGTGCCAGCAGTTCTAGGGGGAACCAAGAGACCCAGTACTTC. Translation: CASSSRGNQETQYF. This chain uses TRBV6-2 or TRBV6-3 with TRBJ2-5; weak D call: TRBD1 (6 bases). The CDR3 consists of 14 residues. Germline values: CDR1 MNHEY, CDR2 SVGEGT. Trimming took 4 bases from V and 0 from J, leaving 9 bases between them.

This clonotype appeared a few times. The rearrangement links TRBV20-1 to TRBJ1-3; tentatively, D is TRBD1 (5 bases). The V and J ends lost 3 bases and 2 bases respectively, with 20 bases between them. CDR1 DFQATT and CDR2 SNEGSKA come from the germline V gene (reference sequence). The CDR3 extends over 17 amino acids. CDR3 nucleotide sequence: TGCAGTGCTAGTACAGGTAGGGCCGTGCTCGCTGGAAACACCATATATTTT. This codes for CSASTGRAVLAGNTIYF.

The rearrangement uses TRBV6-1 and TRBJ1-2, with D possibly matching TRBD1 (5 bases). The V end lost 8 bases, the J end lost 4 bases, and 23 bases lay between the germline ends. Germline values: CDR1 MNHNS, CDR2 SASEGT. This CDR3 contains 16 residues. The DNA of the CDR3 is TGTGCCAGCTCTCGGGCAGGTCCAGGGAGGCTCTATGGCTACACCTTC. It specifies CASSRAGPGRLYGYTF.

The chain carries TRBV25-1 and TRBJ2-5; 8 nucleotides align to TRBD2. The CDR3 length is 14 residues. After removal of 4 bases from V and 1 base from J, the junction contained 2 bases not matched to a gene. Germline V gene lookup returns CDR1 MGHDK and CDR2 SYGVNS. CDR3 DNA: TGTGCCAGCAGTGCCCGGGAGGGCCAAGAGACCCAGTACTTC. Amino acids: CASSAREGQETQYF.

The genes are TRBV24-1 and TRBJ2-2, with 10 positions matching TRBD1. Trimming cost V 7 bases and J 8 bases; bases outside gene matches: 9. Germline V gene data show CDR1 as KGHDR and CDR2 as SFDVKD. The CDR3 spans 15 residues. The CDR3 spells CATSNPGQGSGELFF. CDR3 sequence (DNA): TGTGCCACCAGCAATCCGGGACAGGGGTCTGGGGAGCTGTTTTTT.

The rearrangement joins TRBV12-3 or TRBV12-4 to TRBJ2-5, with D possibly TRBD1 on 5 matching bases. Trimming cost V 1 base and J 5 bases, with 11 bases left between them. The CDR3 sequence is 14 residues long. Here the CDR3 reads CASSLGQGKETQYF. The CDR3 nucleotides are TGTGCCAGCAGTTTAGGGCAGGGCAAGGAGACCCAGTACTTC.

The DNA of the CDR3 is TGTGCCAGCAGCCTCGGACAGGGGCTCACAGATACGCAGTATTTT. It is translated as CASSLGQGLTDTQYF. This sequence joins TRBV12-3 or TRBV12-4 and TRBJ2-3, with 9 nucleotides matching TRBD1. This CDR3 has 15 residues. Trimming took 6 bases from V and 2 from J; bases not matched to a gene: 6.

The chain links TRBV7-9 to TRBJ1-2; no reliable D call. This CDR3 is 14 amino acids long. Germline-derived CDR1 and CDR2 are SEHNR and FQNEAQ (reference sequence). The V end was cut by 3 bases, the J end by 3 bases, with 11 bases between. Written as DNA, the CDR3 is TGTGCCAGCAGCTTGAACAGCGTATACTATGGCTACACCTTC. Amino acids: CASSLNSVYYGYTF.

J is TRBJ2-1 and V is TRBV28; D gene uncertain. V lost 3 bases to trimming and J lost 4 bases, with 7 bases between them. The CDR3 runs 13 residues. Germline CDR1 and CDR2: MDHEN and SYDVKM. CDR3 sequence (DNA): TGTGCCAGCAGTTTCGATAGTTACAATGAGCAGTTCTTC. Translated, it gives CASSFDSYNEQFF.

This clonotype appeared a few times. The V gene is TRBV6-1, the J gene TRBJ1-2; no definite D call. Germline CDR1 and CDR2: MNHNS and SASEGT. V dropped 6 bases and J dropped 7 bases, with 15 bases sitting between them. CDR3 length: 13 amino acids. CDR3 DNA sequence: TGTGCCAGCAGCCACCGGACGGCCGCTGGCTACACCTTC. Amino acid sequence: CASSHRTAAGYTF.

This chain uses TRBV19 with TRBJ2-2; D ambiguous. The CDR3 runs to 15 residues. V was pared by 5 bases and J by 0 bases, with 10 bases between. The germline CDR1 and CDR2 sequences are LNHDA and SQIVND (reference sequence). The DNA of the CDR3 is TGTGCCAGTAGTGTTAAAGGAGCGAACACCGGGGAGCTGTTTTTT. Translated, it gives CASSVKGANTGELFF.

The V and J genes are TRBV20-1 and TRBJ2-7; 11 bases line up with TRBD2. V shed 2 bases, J shed 1 base, and the junction held 13 bases outside the gene matches. The CDR3 is made up of 18 amino acids. The germline gives CDR1 DFQATT, CDR2 SNEGSKA (reference sequence). The CDR3, as DNA: TGCAGTGCTAGAAGCCGCGGGGCTAGCGGGAGGATTTCCTACGAGCAGTACTTC. Amino acids: CSARSRGASGRISYEQYF.

The chain is built from TRBV20-1 and TRBJ2-3, with 11 nucleotides matching TRBD2. Germline CDR1 and CDR2: DFQATT and SNEGSKA (reference sequence). The V gene end was trimmed by 3 bases and the J gene end by 6 bases; junction bases not matched to a gene: 11. The CDR3 runs 16 residues. Here the CDR3 reads CSASGLAGLQEDTQYF. The CDR3 DNA reads TGCAGTGCTAGCGGACTAGCGGGCCTCCAAGAGGATACGCAGTATTTT.

The chain uses TRBV6-1 and TRBJ2-7; TRBD1 agrees at 9 bases. CDR3 length: 14 residues. CDR1 and CDR2 (germline): MNHNS, SASEGT. J was trimmed by 6 bases and V by 3 bases; bases with no gene match: 6. The CDR3 is CASSDQGQGGEQYF. The DNA of the CDR3 is TGTGCCAGCAGTGACCAGGGACAGGGCGGCGAGCAGTACTTC.

This clonotype was picked up a small number of times. The chain recombines TRBV6-1 with TRBJ1-5, with D perhaps TRBD1 (6 bases). V was pared by 7 bases and J by 3 bases, with 22 bases between. This CDR3 contains 17 residues. The germline gives CDR1 MNHNS, CDR2 SASEGT. CDR3 residues: CASTDGGGEGVNQPQHF. The DNA for the CDR3 is TGTGCCAGCACCGACGGGGGGGGAGAGGGGGTCAATCAGCCCCAGCATTTT.

In its sample, this clonotype was seen a few times. V is TRBV12-3 or TRBV12-4 and J is TRBJ2-5, with D uncertain. CDR3 size: 11 residues. V was clipped by 2 bases and J by 3 bases, with 1 base between them. DNA of the CDR3: TGTGCCAGCAGTTTAAAAGAGACCCAGTACTTC. Residues: CASSLKETQYF.

The chain recombines TRBV19 with TRBJ1-2; D uncertain. This CDR3 is built from 15 residues. In germline, CDR1 is LNHDA, CDR2 SQIVND (reference sequence). Deletions cut 0 bases from V and 7 bases from J, with 15 bases between. CDR3 loop: CASSIERTRSGGYTF. The DNA of the CDR3 is TGTGCCAGTAGTATAGAGAGGACCCGATCGGGTGGCTACACCTTC.